This T cell receptor (beta chain) appears in the sequencing data of a study of tumor-infiltrating lymphocytes in localized non-small cell lung cancer. Study-wide background: The cohort mixed smokers and never-smokers, several histologies, and some post-neoadjuvant-chemotherapy samples. Notes on the study in general: Higher tumor T cell infiltration than in uninvolved lung was supported by TCRbeta sequencing. Different pieces of the same tissue went to different assays, confounding technical variation with intratumor heterogeneity.

As concerns this clone: Its antigen is still unknown.

CDR3 length: 14 amino acids. Trimming left V 5 bases short and J 7 bases short, with 15 bases between. Germline CDR1 reads SGHNT; CDR2 reads YENEEA. Libraries were prepared by immunoSEQ multiplex PCR; TCRdb keeps only in-frame clonotypes and omits some of them. Here the sample spans about 6,000 clones, around 76% being singletons. The chain combines TRBV11-3 with TRBJ2-4; D is tentatively TRBD1 or TRBD2 (6 bases each). This TCR was sampled from a human donor with non-small cell lung cancer. The sample taken for sequencing was lung tumor tissue. The CDR3 nucleotides are TGTGCCAGCAGCCCACCGGGGGCAAGTAACATTCAGTACTTC. Amino acids: CASSPPGASNIQYF.